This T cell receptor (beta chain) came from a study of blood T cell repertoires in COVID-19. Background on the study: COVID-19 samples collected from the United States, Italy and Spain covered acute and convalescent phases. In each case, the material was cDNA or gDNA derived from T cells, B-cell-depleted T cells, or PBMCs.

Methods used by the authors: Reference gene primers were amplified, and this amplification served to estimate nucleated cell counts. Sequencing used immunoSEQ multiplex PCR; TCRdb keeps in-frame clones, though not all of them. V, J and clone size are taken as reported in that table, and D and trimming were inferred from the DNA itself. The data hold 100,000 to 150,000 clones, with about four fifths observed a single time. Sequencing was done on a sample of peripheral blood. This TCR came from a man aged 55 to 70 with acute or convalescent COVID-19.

DNA of the CDR3: TGTGCCAGCAGTTTGGCGCGGGGGCCTAATTCACCCCTCCACTTT. Translating it yields CASSLARGPNSPLHF. The chain uses TRBV27 and TRBJ1-6; D might be TRBD1 (6 bases). CDR3 length: 15 amino acids. Germline V CDR1 and CDR2: MNHEY, SMNVEV (reference sequence). V was shortened by 3 bases and J by 6 bases, with 12 bases between the two germline ends.